This T cell receptor (beta chain) was profiled in a study of T cells expressing NK-cell markers. Study-level findings and limits: Whether expanded NKG2C-expressing T cell clones recognize HCMV is unknown.

Regarding this clonotype: Its antigen is not known.

TCRdb reprocessed the 5' RACE reads and keeps a single row for each CDR3 protein, giving no DNA. The repertoire table contains about 390,000 distinct CDR3 sequences. Sample: blood T cells: a sorted CD56 or NKG2C T cell subset, CD4+ or CD8+ T cells, or bulk PBMC T cells (not recorded which). The origin of this receptor is a woman between 45 and 65 years old in good health.

This CDR3 is CASTVVGSADTQYF. The chain has TRBV7-8 and TRBJ2-3. The CDR3 runs to 14 residues. Per the germline V gene, CDR1 is SGHVS and CDR2 is FQNEAQ.